The present T cell receptor beta chain was sequenced within a study of shared clonotypes between healthy human individuals. Study conclusions and caveats: As a rule, naive subsets had a larger estimated richness than memory subsets. Against clonotypes common to all four donors, non-shared ones had lower generation probabilities.

The table lists this clone with a count of one. Its antigen is not identified. Naive CD8 cells were CD45RO-negative, positively selected for CCR7, excluding terminally differentiated effector memory CD45RA+ cells. Germline V lookup: CDR1 SGHDT, CDR2 YYEEEE. The V end lost 1 base, the J end lost 9 bases, and 20 bases lay between the germline ends. This CDR3 region has 15 residues. The study ran the assay at deep level. Assay used: immunoSEQ multiplex PCR; TCRdb lists only in-frame clones, some missing. The data hold about 2.1 million clones, with over 85% observed a single time. The receptor comes from a man aged 18 to 30 in good health. Some clones in this sample may be carry-over from other donors' samples. Sequences were obtained from naive CD8+ T cells from PBMCs. V is TRBV5-6 and J is TRBJ2-7; D is tentatively TRBD1 or TRBD2 (6 bases each). In DNA, the CDR3 is TGTGCCAGCAGCTTGTTACAGGGAGGATATGAGGGGCAGTACTTC. Translated: CASSLLQGGYEGQYF.